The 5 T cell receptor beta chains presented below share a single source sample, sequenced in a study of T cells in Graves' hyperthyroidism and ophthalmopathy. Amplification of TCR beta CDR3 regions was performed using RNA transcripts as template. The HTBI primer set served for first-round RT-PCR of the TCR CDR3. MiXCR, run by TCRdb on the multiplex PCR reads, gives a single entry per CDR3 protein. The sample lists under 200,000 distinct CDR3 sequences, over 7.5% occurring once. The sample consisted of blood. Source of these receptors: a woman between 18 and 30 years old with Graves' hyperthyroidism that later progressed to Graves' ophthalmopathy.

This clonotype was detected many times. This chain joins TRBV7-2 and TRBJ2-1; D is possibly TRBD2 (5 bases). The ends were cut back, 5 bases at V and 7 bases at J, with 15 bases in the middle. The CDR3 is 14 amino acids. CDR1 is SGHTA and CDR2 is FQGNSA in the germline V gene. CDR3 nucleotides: TGTGCCAGCAGCGCCTACTTCATAGCGAATGAGCAGTTCTTC. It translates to CASSAYFIANEQFF.

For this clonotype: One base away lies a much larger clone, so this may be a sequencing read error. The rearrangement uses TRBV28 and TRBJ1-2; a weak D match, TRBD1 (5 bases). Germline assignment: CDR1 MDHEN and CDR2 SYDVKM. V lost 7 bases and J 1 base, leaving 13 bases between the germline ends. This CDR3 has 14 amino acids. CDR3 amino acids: CASTRGRHNYGYTF. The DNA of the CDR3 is TGTGCCAGCACCCGGGGCAGGCATAACTATGGCTACACCTTC.

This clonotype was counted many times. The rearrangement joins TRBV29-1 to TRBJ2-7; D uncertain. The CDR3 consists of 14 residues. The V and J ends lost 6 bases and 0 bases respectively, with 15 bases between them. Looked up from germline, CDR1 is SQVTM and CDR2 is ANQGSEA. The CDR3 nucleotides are TGCAGCGTCGCAAAGGAAAGAAGCTCCTACGAGCAGTACTTC. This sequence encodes CSVAKERSSYEQYF.

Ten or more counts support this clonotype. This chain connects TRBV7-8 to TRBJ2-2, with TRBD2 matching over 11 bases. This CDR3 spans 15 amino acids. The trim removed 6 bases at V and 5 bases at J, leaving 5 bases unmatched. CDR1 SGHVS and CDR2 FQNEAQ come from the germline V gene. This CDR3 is CASRRLAGKTGELFF. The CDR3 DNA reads TGTGCCAGCAGGAGACTAGCGGGAAAGACCGGGGAGCTGTTTTTT.

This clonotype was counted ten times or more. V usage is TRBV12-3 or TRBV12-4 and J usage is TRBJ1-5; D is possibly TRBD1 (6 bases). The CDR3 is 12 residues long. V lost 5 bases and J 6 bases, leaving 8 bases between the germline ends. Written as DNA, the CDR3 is TGTGCCAGCAGTACACAGGGTCAGCCCCAGCATTTT. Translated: CASSTQGQPQHF.